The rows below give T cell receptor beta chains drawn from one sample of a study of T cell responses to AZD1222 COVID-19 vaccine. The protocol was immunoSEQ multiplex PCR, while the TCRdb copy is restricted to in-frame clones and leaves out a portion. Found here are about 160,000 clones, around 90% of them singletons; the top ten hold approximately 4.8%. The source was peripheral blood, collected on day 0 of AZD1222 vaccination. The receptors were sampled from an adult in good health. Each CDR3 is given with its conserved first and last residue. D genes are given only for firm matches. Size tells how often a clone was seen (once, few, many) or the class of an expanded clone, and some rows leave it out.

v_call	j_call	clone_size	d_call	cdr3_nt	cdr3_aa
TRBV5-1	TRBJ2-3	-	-	TGCGCCAGCAGCTTGGGGCAGGGTTCTGGCACAGATACGCAGTATTTT	CASSLGQGSGTDTQYF
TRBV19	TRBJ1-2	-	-	TGTGCCAGTAGTCTCCAACTGACAGGCCGCTATGGCTACACCTTC	CASSLQLTGRYGYTF
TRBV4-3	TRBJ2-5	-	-	TGCGCCAGCAGCCAAGTAGAGGGGGGGGTCCAGTACTTC	CASSQVEGGVQYF
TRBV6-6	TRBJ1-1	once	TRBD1	TGTGCCAGCACCGAGACAGGGGGAGTTGCTGAAGCTTTCTTT	CASTETGGVAEAFF
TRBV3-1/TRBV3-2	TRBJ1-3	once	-	TGTGCCAGCAGCCTGGTAGTAGAGGGTAACACCATATATTTT	CASSLVVEGNTIYF
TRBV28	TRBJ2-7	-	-	TGTGCCAGCGCCCTGGTGGGGTACAACGAGCAGTACTTC	CASALVGYNEQYF
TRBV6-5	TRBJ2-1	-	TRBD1	TGTGCCAGCAGTTACCAAACCAGGGGGGAGCAGTTCTTC	CASSYQTRGEQFF
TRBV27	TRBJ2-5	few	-	TGTGCCAGCACCGCCCGGGACAACCAAGAGACCCAGTACTTC	CASTARDNQETQYF
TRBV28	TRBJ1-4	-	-	TGTGCCAGCAGTAAACCCTTGAGGGGATCGGCTGAAAAACTGTTTTTT	CASSKPLRGSAEKLFF
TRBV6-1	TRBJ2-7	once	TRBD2	TGTGCCAGCAGTGACGCCCTAGCGGGCACAAGCTCCTACGAGCAGTACTTC	CASSDALAGTSSYEQYF
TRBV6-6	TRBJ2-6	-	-	TGTGCCAGCAGTCCCCAAGCTCCTGGGGCCAACGTCCTGACTTTC	CASSPQAPGANVLTF
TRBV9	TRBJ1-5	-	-	TGTGCCAGCAGCGTAGGGCAGGGGCCCTATCAGCCCCAGCATTTT	CASSVGQGPYQPQHF
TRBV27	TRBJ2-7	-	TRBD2	TGTGCCAGCAGTTCGTGGGGCGGGAGCTCCTACGAGCAGTACTTC	CASSSWGGSSYEQYF
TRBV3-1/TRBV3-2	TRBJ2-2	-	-	TGTGCCAGCAGCCAATCCGGGGAGCTGTTTTTT	CASSQSGELFF
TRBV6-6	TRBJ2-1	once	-	TGTGCCAGCAGTTACTCGAGTTACAATGAGCAGTTCTTC	CASSYSSYNEQFF
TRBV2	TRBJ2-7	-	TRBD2	TGTGCCAGCAGCCAAGGGGTAGCGGGAGCGGGGGAGCAGTACTTC	CASSQGVAGAGEQYF